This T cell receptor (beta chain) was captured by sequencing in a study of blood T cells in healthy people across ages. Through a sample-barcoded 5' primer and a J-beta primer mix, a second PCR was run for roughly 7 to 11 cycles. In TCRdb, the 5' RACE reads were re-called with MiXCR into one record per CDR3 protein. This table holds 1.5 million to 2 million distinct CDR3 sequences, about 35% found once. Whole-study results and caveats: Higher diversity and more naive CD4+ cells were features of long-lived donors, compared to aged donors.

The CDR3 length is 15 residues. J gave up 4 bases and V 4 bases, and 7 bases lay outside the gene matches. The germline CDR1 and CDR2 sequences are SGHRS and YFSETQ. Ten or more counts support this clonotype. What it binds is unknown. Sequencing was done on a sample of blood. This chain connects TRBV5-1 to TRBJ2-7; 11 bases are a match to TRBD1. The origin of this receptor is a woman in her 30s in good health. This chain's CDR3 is CASSIGDRGAYEQYF. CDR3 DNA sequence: TGCGCCAGCAGCATAGGGGACAGGGGGGCGTACGAGCAGTACTTC.